The 7 T cell receptor beta chains reported below all come from one sample, sequenced in a study of tumor-infiltrating lymphocytes in primary liver carcinoma (dated by TCRdb to about 2017). RNA from unsorted whole blood was extracted with TRIzol reagent, and germline DNA was obtained with the DNeasy Blood & Tissue kit. Sequencing instrument: Illumina HiSeq 2500. Using a constant-region primer and ProtoScript II reverse transcriptase, TCRbeta-specific cDNA was reverse-transcribed from roughly 460 ng total RNA. TCRbeta libraries were built with three nested multiplex PCR rounds, a slightly modified ARM-PCR procedure. Multiplex TRBV1-TRBV30 forward primers and a Cbeta reverse primer were used in the first two PCR rounds, each of which was run for about 10 cycles. The raw public reads went through TCRdb reprocessing: fastp at Q25, MiXCR clone calling, in-frame beta chains kept. Under each unique CDR3 protein, matching rows form one entry showing the most common genes and DNA. This sample holds fewer than 400,000 distinct CDR3 sequences; approximately 58% were observed only once. Approximately 17% of the sample rests with the top ten.

Material: peripheral blood. Receptors originate from a woman under 40 with primary liver carcinoma and hepatitis B virus infection.

CDR3 bases: TGTGCCAGCAGGCACAGAACCCAAGAGACCCAGTACTTC. Residues: CASRHRTQETQYF. The V gene is TRBV28, the J gene TRBJ2-5; D not resolved. Trimming pared 6 bases from V and 1 base from J, leaving 9 bases between. CDR3 length: 13 residues. The V gene's germline CDR1 is MDHEN and CDR2 SYDVKM.

This clonotype appeared many times. This chain connects TRBV11-2 to TRBJ2-3; D ambiguous. The ends were cut back, 2 bases at V and 5 bases at J, with 11 bases in the middle. CDR1 is SGHAT, CDR2 FQNNGV, per germline. The CDR3 loop spans 14 amino acids. The CDR3 region is CASSLSSHLDTQYF. Here the CDR3 DNA reads TGTGCCAGCAGCTTAAGTTCTCATTTAGATACGCAGTATTTT.

As to this clonotype: A much larger clone differs by one base, so this may be a read error. The genes are TRBV6-2 or TRBV6-3 and TRBJ2-2; no firm D call. Trimming pared 1 base from V and 4 bases from J, leaving 1 base between. Germline V gene lookup returns CDR1 MNHEY and CDR2 SVGEGT. The CDR3 loop spans 12 amino acids. In nucleotides, the CDR3 is TGTGCCAGCAGTTACTGCACCGGGGAGCTGTTTTTT. As protein: CASSYCTGELFF.

This clonotype was seen a handful of times. The genes are TRBV5-4 and TRBJ2-4, with 9 nucleotides matching TRBD1. Per the germline V gene, CDR1 is SGHNT and CDR2 is YYREEE (reference sequence). This CDR3 spans 12 amino acids. Trimming removed 4 bases from V and 10 bases from J; junction bases left unmatched: 3. Written as DNA, the CDR3 is TGTGCCAGCAGCGTCGACAGGGGGATTCAGTACTTC. It is translated as CASSVDRGIQYF.

With regard to this clonotype: A clone one base away is much larger, so this may be a read error. This chain joins TRBV29-1 and TRBJ1-1; D is possibly TRBD1 (5 bases). With 7 bases removed from V and 7 bases from J, the gap between germline ends came to 13 bases. Looked up from germline, CDR1 is SQVTM and CDR2 is ANQGSEA. This CDR3 has 11 amino acids. DNA of the CDR3: TGCAGCGCTGAGGGTGGGGGTGAAGCTTTCTTT. It is translated as CSAEGGGEAFF.

Note on this clonotype: Compared with germline, one end of the junction differs, possibly owing to a read error. The chain has TRBV5-8 and TRBJ1-5; D uncertain. Germline V gene sequence: CDR1 SGHTS, CDR2 YDEGEE. This CDR3 has 14 amino acids. CDR3 loop: CASSRRNSNQPHHF. The CDR3 nucleotides are TGTGCCAGCAGCCGGCGTAACAGCAATCAGCCCCACCATTTT. Supplemented by reference TRBV5-8 and TRBJ1-5, the full variable domain reads EAGVTQSPTHLIKTRGQQATLRCSPISGHTSVYWYQQALGLGLQFLLWYDEGEERNRGNFPPRFSGRQFPNYSSELNVNALELEDSALYLCASSRRNSNQPHHFGDGTRLSIL.

The chain's CDR3 is CASNSPRDSITGEQFF. In DNA form, the CDR3 reads TGTGCCAGCAATAGCCCCAGGGACTCCATAACCGGTGAGCAGTTCTTC. The chain uses TRBV12-3 or TRBV12-4 and TRBJ2-1; the D gene is possibly TRBD2 (6 bases). The CDR3 covers 16 residues. Deletions cut 7 bases from V and 9 bases from J, with 25 bases between.